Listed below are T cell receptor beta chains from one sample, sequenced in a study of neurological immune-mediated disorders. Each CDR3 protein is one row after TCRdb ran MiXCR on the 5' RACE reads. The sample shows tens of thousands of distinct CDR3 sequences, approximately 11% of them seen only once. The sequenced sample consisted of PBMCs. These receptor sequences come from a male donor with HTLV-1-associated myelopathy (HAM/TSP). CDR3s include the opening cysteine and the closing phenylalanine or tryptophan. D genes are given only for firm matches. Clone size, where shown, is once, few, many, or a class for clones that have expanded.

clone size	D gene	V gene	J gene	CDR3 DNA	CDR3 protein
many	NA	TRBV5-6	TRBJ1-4	TGTGCCAGCAGCTTGGGCCAAGATGAAAAACTGTTTTTT	CASSLGQDEKLFF
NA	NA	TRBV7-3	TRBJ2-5	TGTGCCAGCAGCTTGGCTGCCGAAGAGACCCAGTACTTC	CASSLAAEETQYF
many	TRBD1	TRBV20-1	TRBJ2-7	TGCAGTGCTCTCCTCCGGGACAGGGAGATGAGGGAGCAGTACTTC	CSALLRDREMREQYF
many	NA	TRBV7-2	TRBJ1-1	TGTGCCAGCAGCTTAGTTGGACAGATGAACACTGAAGCTTTCTTT	CASSLVGQMNTEAFF
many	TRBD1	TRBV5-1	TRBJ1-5	TGCGCCAGCAGCCCCGGGACAGGGGGGGGCAATCAGCCCCAGCATTTT	CASSPGTGGGNQPQHF
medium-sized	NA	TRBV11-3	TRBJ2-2	TGTGCCACGATAGCGAACACCGGGGAGCTGTTTTTT	CATIANTGELFF
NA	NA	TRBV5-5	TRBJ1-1	TGTGTCAGCAGGACAAGCCAGTTTAACACTGAAGCTTTCTTT	CVSRTSQFNTEAFF
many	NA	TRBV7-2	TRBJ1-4	TGTGCCAGCAGCTACAGACGGACTAATGAAAAACTGTTTTTT	CASSYRRTNEKLFF
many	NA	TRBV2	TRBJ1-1	TGTGCCACCTCCCAGGACACTGAAGCTTTCTTT	CATSQDTEAFF
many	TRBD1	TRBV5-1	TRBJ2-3	TGCGCCAGCAGCGGACAGGGGACCCGAACAGATACGCAGTATTTT	CASSGQGTRTDTQYF